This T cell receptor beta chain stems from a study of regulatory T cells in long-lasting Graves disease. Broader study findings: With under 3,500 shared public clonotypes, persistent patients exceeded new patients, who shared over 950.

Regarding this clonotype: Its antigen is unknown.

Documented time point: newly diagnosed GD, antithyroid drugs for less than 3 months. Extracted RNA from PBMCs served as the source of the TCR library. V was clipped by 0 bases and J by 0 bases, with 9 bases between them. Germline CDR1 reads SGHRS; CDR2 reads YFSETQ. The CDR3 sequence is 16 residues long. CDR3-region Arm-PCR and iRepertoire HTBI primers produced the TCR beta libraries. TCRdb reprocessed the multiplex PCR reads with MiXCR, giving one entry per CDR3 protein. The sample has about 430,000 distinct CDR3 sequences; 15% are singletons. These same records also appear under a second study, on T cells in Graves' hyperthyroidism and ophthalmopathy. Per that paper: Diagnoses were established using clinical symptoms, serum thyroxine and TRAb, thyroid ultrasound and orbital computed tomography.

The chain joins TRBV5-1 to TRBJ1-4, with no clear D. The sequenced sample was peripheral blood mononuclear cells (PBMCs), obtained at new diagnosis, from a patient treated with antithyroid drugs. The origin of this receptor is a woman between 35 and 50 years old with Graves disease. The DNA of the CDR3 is TGCGCCAGCAGCTTGGTCGAACGAGCAACTAATGAAAAACTGTTTTTT. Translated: CASSLVERATNEKLFF. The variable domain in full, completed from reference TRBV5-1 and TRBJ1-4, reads KAGVTQTPRYLIKTRGQQVTLSCSPISGHRSVSWYQQTPGQGLQFLFEYFSETQRNKGNFPGRFSGRQFSNSRSEMNVSTLELGDSALYLCASSLVERATNEKLFFGSGTQLSVL.